This T cell receptor beta chain was obtained from a study of OX40 agonist ivuxolimab in advanced cancers. As to this clone: What it recognizes is unknown.

V gave up 7 bases and J gave up 7 bases, with 14 bases separating them. The CDR3 has 13 amino acids. Germline CDR1 and CDR2: LNHDA and SQIVND (reference sequence). Patients were excluded for autoimmune disease history or systemic immunosuppression. Profiled with immunoSEQ multiplex PCR; TCRdb holds only in-frame clones, not every one. Of more than 45,000 clones in the sample, 84% were seen once. The study, taken as a whole, reports: There were also nonresponders showing low normalized T-cell clonal expansion.

V is TRBV19 and J is TRBJ2-1; D remains unclear. The specimen comprised CD4+ or CD8+ T cells sorted from blood, sampled in a trial of the OX40 agonist ivuxolimab. This receptor was identified in an adult with an advanced solid tumor such as melanoma, head and neck, liver or kidney cancer. The CDR3 nucleotides are TGTGCCAGTAACCCGGGCCGAGCGAATGAGCAGTTCTTC. Its translation: CASNPGRANEQFF.